One and the same sample provided the 14 T cell receptor beta chains below, sequenced in a study of cytomegalovirus exposure and HLA in healthy donors (dated by TCRdb to about 2017). Libraries were prepared through the immunoSEQ multiplex PCR assay. For the multiplex PCR, a mixture combining 60 forward primers for TCR Vbeta segments and 13 reverse primers for TCR Jbeta segments was used. TCRdb re-hosts the immuneACCESS table, in-frame sequences only. Its copies lack some clones; in the studies checked, an unresolved V gene accounts for under half of them, and the cause for the rest is not known. The table for this sample lists over 120,000 clones; approximately 80% of them were counted only once. About 2.2% of the sample belongs to the ten largest clones. Sequencing used PBMCs. These receptors were collected from a woman younger than 30 in good health and CMV-seropositive.

The table lists this clone with a few counts. The chain recombines TRBV6-4 with TRBJ1-5, with unresolved D. The germline gives CDR1 MRHNA, CDR2 SNTAGT. CDR3 length equals 15 residues. Between the trimmed V and J ends, which lost 6 bases and 0 bases, there was a span of 12 bases. The DNA for the CDR3 is TGTGCCAGCAGAGCTGACACGGCTAGCAATCAGCCCCAGCATTTT. It encodes CASRADTASNQPQHF.

The chain recombines TRBV10-2 with TRBJ1-2, with D maybe TRBD1 (6 bases). Trimming cost V 0 bases and J 4 bases, with 6 bases left between them. Germline loops: CDR1 WSHSY, CDR2 SAAADI. The CDR3 covers 13 residues. The CDR3 coding sequence is TGCGCCAGCAGTGAGTCAGGGGGCTATGGCTACACCTTC. This translates into CASSESGGYGYTF.

The genes are TRBV5-4 and TRBJ2-7; TRBD1 is a possible D gene (6 bases). The CDR3 sequence is 13 residues long. Trimming took 3 bases from V and 5 from J, leaving 12 bases between them. Per the germline V gene, CDR1 is SGHNT and CDR2 is YYREEE (reference sequence). Here the CDR3 reads CASSWAQGNEQYF. The DNA of the CDR3 is TGTGCCAGCAGCTGGGCACAGGGAAACGAGCAGTACTTC. Based on the CDR3 plus reference TRBV5-4 and TRBJ2-7, the full variable domain is ETGVTQSPTHLIKTRGQQVTLRCSSQSGHNTVSWYQQALGQGPQFIFQYYREEENGRGNFPPRFSGLQFPNYSSELNVNALELDDSALYLCASSWAQGNEQYFGPGTRLTVT.

This clone was counted once. The chain employs TRBV11-1 and TRBJ1-6; TRBD1 agrees at 7 bases. J gave up 4 bases and V 5 bases, and 2 bases lay outside the gene matches. In germline, CDR1 is SGHAT, CDR2 FQDESV (reference sequence). CDR3 length: 14 residues. CDR3 sequence reads: CASSAGQYNSPLHF. The CDR3 DNA reads as TGTGCCAGCAGCGCGGGACAGTATAATTCACCCCTCCACTTT.

The J gene is TRBJ1-5, the V gene TRBV28, with 8 bases fitting TRBD1. CDR3 length: 16 amino acids. CDR1 MDHEN and CDR2 SYDVKM come from the germline V gene. Trimming at V came to 10 bases and at J to 2 bases, leaving 13 bases not matched to a gene. Here the CDR3 reads CATTKIGQGGNQPQHF. CDR3 sequence (DNA): TGTGCCACCACCAAGATAGGACAGGGCGGCAATCAGCCCCAGCATTTT. Using reference TRBV28 and TRBJ1-5 for the parts outside the CDR3, the full variable domain is DVKVTQSSRYLVKRTGEKVFLECVQDMDHENMFWYRQDPGLGLRLIYFSYDVKMKEKGDIPEGYSVSREKKERFSLILESASTNQTSMYLCATTKIGQGGNQPQHFGDGTRLSIL.

There are a few counts of this clone. The chain carries TRBV6-1 and TRBJ2-1, with TRBD2 matching 7 bases. Per germline, CDR1 MNHNS and CDR2 SASEGT. This CDR3 has 15 amino acids. The trim removed 5 bases at V and 5 bases at J, leaving 9 bases unmatched. The CDR3 here is CASSPAGEGHNEQFF. The CDR3 DNA reads as TGTGCCAGCAGTCCCGCGGGGGAGGGTCACAATGAGCAGTTCTTC.

The chain links TRBV11-2 to TRBJ2-7, with D tentatively TRBD1 (6 bases). The CDR3 is 13 residues long. The V gene lost 3 bases and the J gene lost 3 bases, with 9 bases spanning the gap. Germline V gene data show CDR1 as SGHAT and CDR2 as FQNNGV. CDR3 sequence reads: CASSFVQGYEQYF. Written as DNA, the CDR3 is TGTGCCAGCAGCTTTGTACAGGGCTACGAGCAGTACTTC. Using reference TRBV11-2 and TRBJ2-7 for the parts outside the CDR3, the full variable domain is EAGVAQSPRYKIIEKRQSVAFWCNPISGHATLYWYQQILGQGPKLLIQFQNNGVVDDSQLPKDRFSAERLKGVDSTLKIQPAKLEDSAVYLCASSFVQGYEQYFGPGTRLTVT.

About this clone itself: One end of the junction is discordant with germline, which a read error may explain. The genes are TRBV28 and TRBJ1-1, with D perhaps TRBD1 (6 bases). The CDR3 is 15 residues long. The germline CDR1 and CDR2 sequences are MDHEN and SYDVKM. This CDR3 is CAGSFARGRNTEAFF. Here the CDR3 DNA reads TGTGCCGGCAGTTTCGCCAGGGGTCGGAACACTGAAGCTTTCTTT.

Comments on this clone: Different DNA sequences within this sample yield the same CDR3. The chain uses TRBV11-2 and TRBJ1-4; D ambiguous. V gave up 5 bases and J gave up 4 bases, with 11 bases separating them. Germline assignment: CDR1 SGHAT and CDR2 FQNNGV. The CDR3 sequence is 14 residues long. This chain's CDR3 is CASSLERINEKLFF. In DNA form, the CDR3 reads TGTGCCAGCAGCCTGGAGAGAATTAATGAAAAACTGTTTTTT.

The chain recombines TRBV30 with TRBJ2-5, with 9 bases that match TRBD2. The germline gives CDR1 GTSNPN, CDR2 SVGIG (reference sequence). The CDR3 totals 16 residues. The trim removed 0 bases at V and 1 base at J, leaving 6 bases unmatched. The CDR3 region is CAWSVWGSGGQETQYF. For the CDR3, the DNA is TGTGCCTGGAGTGTATGGGGTAGCGGGGGCCAAGAGACCCAGTACTTC.

The rearrangement links TRBV7-9 to TRBJ1-5, with D possibly matching TRBD1 (5 bases). V lost 1 base to trimming and J lost 4 bases, with 17 bases between them. Germline V lookup: CDR1 SEHNR, CDR2 FQNEAQ (reference sequence). The CDR3 is 17 residues long. The CDR3 DNA reads as TGTGCCAGCAGCTTAGGATCGGGGGGTTCTCTTAATCAGCCCCAGCATTTT. Amino acid sequence: CASSLGSGGSLNQPQHF.

On this clone itself: Sequence at one end of the junction differs from germline and may be a read error. The chain recombines TRBV19 with TRBJ1-2; D remains unclear. CDR3 length: 14 amino acids. Germline CDR1 and CDR2: LNHDA and SQIVND (reference sequence). The CDR3 is CASSNTAIVYGYTF. The CDR3 nucleotides read TGTGCCAGCAGTAACACAGCAATCGTCTATGGCTACACCTTC.

This chain joins TRBV5-1 and TRBJ2-5, with TRBD1 identical over 7 bases. Per germline, CDR1 SGHRS and CDR2 YFSETQ. This CDR3 spans 12 amino acids. V lost 10 bases and J lost 4; bases outside the gene matches: 7. CDR3 coding DNA: TGCGCCTCCTCGACAGGGAGAGAGACCCAGTACTTC. This translates into CASSTGRETQYF. Based on the CDR3 plus reference TRBV5-1 and TRBJ2-5, the full variable domain is KAGVTQTPRYLIKTRGQQVTLSCSPISGHRSVSWYQQTPGQGLQFLFEYFSETQRNKGNFPGRFSGRQFSNSRSEMNVSTLELGDSALYLCASSTGRETQYFGPGTRLLVL.

The V gene is TRBV6-1, the J gene TRBJ1-1; no reliable D call. The V and J ends lost 6 bases and 2 bases respectively, with 10 bases between them. This CDR3 has 13 amino acids. Germline V lookup: CDR1 MNHNS, CDR2 SASEGT. The CDR3 is CASRTDYNTEAFF. For the CDR3, the DNA is TGTGCCAGCAGAACCGACTACAACACTGAAGCTTTCTTT.